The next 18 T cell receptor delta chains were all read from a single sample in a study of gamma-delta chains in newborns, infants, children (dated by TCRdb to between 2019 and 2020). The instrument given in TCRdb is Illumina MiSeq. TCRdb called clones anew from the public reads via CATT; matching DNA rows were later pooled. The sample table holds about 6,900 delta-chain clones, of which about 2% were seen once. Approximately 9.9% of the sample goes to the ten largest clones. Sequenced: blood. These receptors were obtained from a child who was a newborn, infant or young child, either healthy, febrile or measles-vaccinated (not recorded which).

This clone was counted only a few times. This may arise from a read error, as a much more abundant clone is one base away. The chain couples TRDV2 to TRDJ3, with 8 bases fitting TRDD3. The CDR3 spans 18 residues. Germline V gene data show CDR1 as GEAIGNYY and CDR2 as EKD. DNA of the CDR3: TGTGCCAGTGACCTGGTGGGGGATCACTCCTGGGACACCCGACAGATGTTTTTC. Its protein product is CASDLVGDHSWDTRQMFF.

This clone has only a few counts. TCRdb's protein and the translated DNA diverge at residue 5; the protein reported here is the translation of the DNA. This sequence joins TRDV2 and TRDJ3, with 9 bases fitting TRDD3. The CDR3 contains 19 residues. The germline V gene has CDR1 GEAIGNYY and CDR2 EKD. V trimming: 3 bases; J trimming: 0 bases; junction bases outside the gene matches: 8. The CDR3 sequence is CACDAGGSRISWDTRQMFF. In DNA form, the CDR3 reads TGTGCCTGTGACGCTGGGGGATCCCGGATCTCCTGGGACACCCGACAGATGTTTTTC.

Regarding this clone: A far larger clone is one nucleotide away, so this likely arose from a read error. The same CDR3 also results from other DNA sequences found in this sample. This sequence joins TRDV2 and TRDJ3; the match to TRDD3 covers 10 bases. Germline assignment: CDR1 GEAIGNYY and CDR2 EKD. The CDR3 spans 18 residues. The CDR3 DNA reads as TGTGCATGTGACACTGGGGGATTCTCCACCTGGGACACCCGACAGATGTTTTTC. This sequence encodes CACDTGGFSTWDTRQMFF.

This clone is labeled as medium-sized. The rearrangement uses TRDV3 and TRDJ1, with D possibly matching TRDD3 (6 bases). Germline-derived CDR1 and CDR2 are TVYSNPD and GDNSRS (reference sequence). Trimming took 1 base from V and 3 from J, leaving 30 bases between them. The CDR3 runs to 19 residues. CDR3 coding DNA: TGTGCCTTTACATGGGTCGTTCTCGTACCGAAGGGGGGACCCGATAAACTCATCTTT. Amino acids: CAFTWVVLVPKGGPDKLIF.

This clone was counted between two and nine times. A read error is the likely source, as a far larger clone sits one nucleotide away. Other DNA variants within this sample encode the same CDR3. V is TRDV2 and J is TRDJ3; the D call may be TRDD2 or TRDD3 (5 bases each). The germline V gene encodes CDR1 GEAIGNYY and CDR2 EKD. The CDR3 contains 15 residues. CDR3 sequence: CACDTVSWDTRQMFF. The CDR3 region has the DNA TGTGCCTGTGACACGGTTTCCTGGGACACCCGACAGATGTTCTTC.

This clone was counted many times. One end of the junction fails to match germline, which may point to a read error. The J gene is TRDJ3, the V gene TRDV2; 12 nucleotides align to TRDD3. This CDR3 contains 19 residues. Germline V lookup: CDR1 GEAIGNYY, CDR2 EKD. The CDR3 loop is CACDGLLGDTAWDARQMFF. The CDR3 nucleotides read TGTGCCTGTGACGGTCTACTGGGGGATACAGCCTGGGACGCCCGACAGATGTTTTTC.

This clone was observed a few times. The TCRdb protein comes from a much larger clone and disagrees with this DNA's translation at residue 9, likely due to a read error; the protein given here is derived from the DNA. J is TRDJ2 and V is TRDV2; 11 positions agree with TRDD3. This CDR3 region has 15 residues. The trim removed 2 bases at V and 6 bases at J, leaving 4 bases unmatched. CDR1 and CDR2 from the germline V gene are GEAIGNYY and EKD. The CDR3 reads CACDILGDRPAQLFF. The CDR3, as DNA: TGTGCCTGTGACATACTGGGGGATAGGCCAGCACAACTCTTCTTT.

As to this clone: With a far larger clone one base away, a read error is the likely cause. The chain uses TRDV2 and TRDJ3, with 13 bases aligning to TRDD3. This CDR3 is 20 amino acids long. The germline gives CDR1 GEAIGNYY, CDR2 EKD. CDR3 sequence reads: CACDTVLGDTRSWDTRQVFF. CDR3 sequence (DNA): TGTGCCTGTGACACCGTACTGGGGGATACGCGCTCCTGGGACACCCGACAGGTGTTTTTC.

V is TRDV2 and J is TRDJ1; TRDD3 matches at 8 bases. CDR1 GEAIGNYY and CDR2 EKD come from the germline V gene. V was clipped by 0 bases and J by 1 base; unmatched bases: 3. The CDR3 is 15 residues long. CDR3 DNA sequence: TGTGCCTGTGACACCGTACTGGGGGCCACCGATAAACTCATCTTT. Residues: CACDTVLGATDKLIF.

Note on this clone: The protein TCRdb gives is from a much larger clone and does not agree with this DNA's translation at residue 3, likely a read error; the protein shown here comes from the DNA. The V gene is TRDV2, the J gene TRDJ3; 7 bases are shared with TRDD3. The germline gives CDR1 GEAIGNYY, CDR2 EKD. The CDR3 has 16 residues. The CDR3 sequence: CARDTWGYWDTRQMFF. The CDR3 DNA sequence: TGTGCCCGTGACACCTGGGGATACTGGGACACCCGACAGATGTTTTTC.

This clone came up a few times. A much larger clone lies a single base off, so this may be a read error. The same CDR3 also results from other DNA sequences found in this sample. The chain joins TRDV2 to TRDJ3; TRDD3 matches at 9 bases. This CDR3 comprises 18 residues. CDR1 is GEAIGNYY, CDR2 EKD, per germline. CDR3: CACDTTGGSSWDTRQMFF. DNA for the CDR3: TGTGCCTGCGACACCACTGGGGGAAGCTCCTGGGACACCCGACAGATGTTTTTC.

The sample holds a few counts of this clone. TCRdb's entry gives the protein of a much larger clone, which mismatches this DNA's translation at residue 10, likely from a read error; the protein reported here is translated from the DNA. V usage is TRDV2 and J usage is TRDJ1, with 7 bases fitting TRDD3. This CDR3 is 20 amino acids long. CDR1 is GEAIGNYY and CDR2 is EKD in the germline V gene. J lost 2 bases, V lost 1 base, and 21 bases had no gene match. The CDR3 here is CACDTRGTGVYGVDTDKLIF. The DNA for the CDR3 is TGTGCCTGTGACACGAGGGGGACTGGGGTATATGGGGTGGATACCGATAAACTCATCTTT.

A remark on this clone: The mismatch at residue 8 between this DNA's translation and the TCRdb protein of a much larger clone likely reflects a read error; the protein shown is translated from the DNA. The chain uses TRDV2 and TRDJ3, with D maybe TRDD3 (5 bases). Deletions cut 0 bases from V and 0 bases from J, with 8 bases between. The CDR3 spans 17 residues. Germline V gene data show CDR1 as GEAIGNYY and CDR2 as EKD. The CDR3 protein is CACDTVWASWDTRQMFF. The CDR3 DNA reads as TGTGCCTGTGACACCGTCTGGGCCTCCTGGGACACCCGACAGATGTTTTTC.

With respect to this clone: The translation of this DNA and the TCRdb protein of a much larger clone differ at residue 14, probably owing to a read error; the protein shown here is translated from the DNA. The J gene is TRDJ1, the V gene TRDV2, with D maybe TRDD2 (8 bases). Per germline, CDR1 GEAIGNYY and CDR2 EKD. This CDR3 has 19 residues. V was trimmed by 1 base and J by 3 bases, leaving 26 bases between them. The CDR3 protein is CACDTGGLPTGDGADKLIF. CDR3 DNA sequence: TGTGCCTGTGACACGGGTGGGCTTCCTACTGGGGACGGCGCCGATAAACTCATCTTT.

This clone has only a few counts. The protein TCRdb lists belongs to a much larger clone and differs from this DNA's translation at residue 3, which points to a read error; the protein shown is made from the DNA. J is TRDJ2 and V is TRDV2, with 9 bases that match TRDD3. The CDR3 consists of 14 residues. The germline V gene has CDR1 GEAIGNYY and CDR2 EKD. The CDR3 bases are TGTGCCCGTGACTACTGGGGGATGACAGCACAACTCTTCTTT. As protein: CARDYWGMTAQLFF.

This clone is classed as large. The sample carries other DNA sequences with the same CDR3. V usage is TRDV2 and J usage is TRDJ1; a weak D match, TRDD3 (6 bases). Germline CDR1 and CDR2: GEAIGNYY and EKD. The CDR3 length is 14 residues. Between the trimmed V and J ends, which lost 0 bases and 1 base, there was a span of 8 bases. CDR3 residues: CACDTWGATDKLIF. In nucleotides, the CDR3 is TGTGCCTGTGACACCTGGGGGGCCACCGATAAACTCATCTTT.

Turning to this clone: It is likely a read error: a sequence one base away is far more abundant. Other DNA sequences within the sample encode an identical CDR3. As DNA, the CDR3 is TGTGCCTGTGACCTCTTGCTGGGGGACGATAAACTCATCTTT. Its protein product is CACDLLLGDDKLIF. The rearrangement joins TRDV2 to TRDJ1, with 8 bases matching TRDD3. CDR3 length: 14 amino acids. The V and J ends lost 3 bases and 4 bases, in that order; junction bases with no gene match: 6. Germline CDR1 GEAIGNYY, CDR2 EKD.

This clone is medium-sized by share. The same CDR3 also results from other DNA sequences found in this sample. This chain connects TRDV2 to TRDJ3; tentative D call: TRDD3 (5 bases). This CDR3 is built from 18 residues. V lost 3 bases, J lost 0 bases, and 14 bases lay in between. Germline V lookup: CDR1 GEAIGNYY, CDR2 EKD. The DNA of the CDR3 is TGTGCCTGTGACGCTGTACTGGAGAGCTCCTGGGACACCCGACAGATGTTTTTC. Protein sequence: CACDAVLESSWDTRQMFF.